What follows is one TCR beta chain and its context. The antigen is not known. The CDR3 end shows no conserved phenylalanine or tryptophan, and so a read error is likely. This CDR3 is 17 amino acids long. Germline V gene lookup returns CDR1 MGHRA and CDR2 YSYEKL. RNA was extracted from bulk tissue without any cell sorting. The library came from three nested PCR rounds adapted from ARM-PCR protocols. TCRdb used MiXCR to reprocess the multiplex PCR reads, holding one entry per CDR3 protein. The sample holds about 80,000 distinct CDR3 sequences, 55% to 70% seen once. The sample is drawn from a study of tumor and adjacent non-tumor tissue in lung cancer. Points from the study as a whole: Top 100 clones took a larger repertoire share in normal lung.

The specimen was lung tumor tissue. The TCR originated in a woman aged 70 to 79 with non-small cell lung cancer. The rearrangement links TRBV4-1 to TRBJ1-1; 8 bases align to TRBD1. CDR3 amino acids: CASSQDDRDRPNIEAFY. The CDR3 region has the DNA TGTGCCAGCAGCCAAGACGACCGGGACAGGCCGAACATTGAAGCTTTCTAT.